The present T cell receptor (beta chain) was sequenced within a study of preoperative IRX-2 immunotherapy in early breast cancer. Germline V lookup: CDR1 SGHRS, CDR2 YFSETQ. The CDR3 covers 15 residues. The V end was cut by 4 bases, the J end by 0 bases, with 10 bases between. Here immunoSEQ multiplex PCR was the method, and the copy in TCRdb shows in-frame clones only, minus some. The data hold roughly 5,300 clones, with approximately 76% observed a single time. This clone was detected a few times. Treatment defined: preoperative locoregional IRX-2 cytokine immunotherapy. Preoperative locoregional IRX-2 cytokine immunotherapy was tested in the phase Ib source study.

The chain is built from TRBV5-1 and TRBJ1-4; the D is unclear. Sequencing used tumor tissue, obtained before IRX-2 immunotherapy. The receptor comes from a human donor with breast cancer. This CDR3 reads CASSRPGSTNEKLFF. CDR3 DNA sequence: TGCGCCAGCAGCCGGCCGGGATCAACTAATGAAAAACTGTTTTTT.